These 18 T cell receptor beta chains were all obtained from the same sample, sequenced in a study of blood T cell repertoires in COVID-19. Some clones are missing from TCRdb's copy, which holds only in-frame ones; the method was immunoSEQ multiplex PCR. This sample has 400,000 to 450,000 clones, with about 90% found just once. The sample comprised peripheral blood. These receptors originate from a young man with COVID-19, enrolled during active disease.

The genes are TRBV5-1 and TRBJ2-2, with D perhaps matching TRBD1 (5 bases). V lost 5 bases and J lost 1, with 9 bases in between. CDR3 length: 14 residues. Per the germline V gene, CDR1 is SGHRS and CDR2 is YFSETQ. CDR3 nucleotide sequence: TGCGCCAGCAGTTACGACAGGAACACCGGGGAGCTGTTTTTT. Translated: CASSYDRNTGELFF.

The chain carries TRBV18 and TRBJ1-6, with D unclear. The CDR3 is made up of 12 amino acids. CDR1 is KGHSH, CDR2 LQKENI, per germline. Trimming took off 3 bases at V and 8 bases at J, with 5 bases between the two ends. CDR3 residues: CASSPEDSPLHF. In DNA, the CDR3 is TGTGCCAGCTCACCGGAGGATTCACCCCTCCACTTT.

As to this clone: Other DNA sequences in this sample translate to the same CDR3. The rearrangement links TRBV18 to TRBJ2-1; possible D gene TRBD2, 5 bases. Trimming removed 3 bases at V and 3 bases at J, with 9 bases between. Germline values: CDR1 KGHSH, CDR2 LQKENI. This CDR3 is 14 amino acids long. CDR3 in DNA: TGTGCCAGCTCACCTTCCGCGGGCTACAATGAGCAGTTCTTC. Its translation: CASSPSAGYNEQFF.

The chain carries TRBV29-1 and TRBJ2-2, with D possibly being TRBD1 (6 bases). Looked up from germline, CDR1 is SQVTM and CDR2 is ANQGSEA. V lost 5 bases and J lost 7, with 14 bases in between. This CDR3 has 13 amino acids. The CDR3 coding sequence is TGCAGCGTTCGACAGGTATCGGACGGGGAGCTGTTTTTT. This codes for CSVRQVSDGELFF.

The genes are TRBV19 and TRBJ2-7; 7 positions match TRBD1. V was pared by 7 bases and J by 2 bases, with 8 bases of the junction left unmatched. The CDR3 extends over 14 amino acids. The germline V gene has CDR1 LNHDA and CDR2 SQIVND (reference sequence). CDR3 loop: CASTQAGGPYEQYF. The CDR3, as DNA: TGTGCCAGTACTCAGGCAGGGGGACCCTACGAGCAGTACTTC.

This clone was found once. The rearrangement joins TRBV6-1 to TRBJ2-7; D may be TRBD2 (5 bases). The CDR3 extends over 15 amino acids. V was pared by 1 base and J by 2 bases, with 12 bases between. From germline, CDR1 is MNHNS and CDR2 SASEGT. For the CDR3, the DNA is TGTGCCAGCAGTGAAGTTTGGACTTCTCCCTACGAGCAGTACTTC. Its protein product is CASSEVWTSPYEQYF.

CDR3 bases: TGTGCCAGCTCACCTAGACCCGGGACAGGGGGCTACGAGCAGTACTTC. The encoded protein is CASSPRPGTGGYEQYF. The chain links TRBV18 to TRBJ2-7, with TRBD1 matching 11 bases. The CDR3 is made up of 16 amino acids. Losses at the gene ends were 3 bases for V and 3 bases for J; bases not matched to a gene: 7. Germline CDR1 KGHSH, CDR2 LQKENI.

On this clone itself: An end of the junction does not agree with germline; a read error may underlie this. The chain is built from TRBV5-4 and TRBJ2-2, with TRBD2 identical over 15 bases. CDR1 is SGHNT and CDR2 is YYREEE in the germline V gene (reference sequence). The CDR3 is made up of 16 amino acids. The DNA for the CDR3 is TGTGCCCGCAGCGGGGGACTAGCGGGGGGAGCCGGGGAGCTGTTTTTT. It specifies CARSGGLAGGAGELFF. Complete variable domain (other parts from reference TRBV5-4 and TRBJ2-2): ETGVTQSPTHLIKTRGQQVTLRCSSQSGHNTVSWYQQALGQGPQFIFQYYREEENGRGNFPPRFSGLQFPNYSSELNVNALELDDSALYLCARSGGLAGGAGELFFGEGSRLTVL.

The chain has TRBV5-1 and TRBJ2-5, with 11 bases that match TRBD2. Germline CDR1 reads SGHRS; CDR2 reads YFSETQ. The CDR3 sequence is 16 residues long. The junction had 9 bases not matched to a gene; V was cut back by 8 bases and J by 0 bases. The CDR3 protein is CASCTGTSGYQETQYF. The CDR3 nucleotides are TGCGCCAGTTGTACCGGGACTAGCGGATACCAAGAGACCCAGTACTTC.

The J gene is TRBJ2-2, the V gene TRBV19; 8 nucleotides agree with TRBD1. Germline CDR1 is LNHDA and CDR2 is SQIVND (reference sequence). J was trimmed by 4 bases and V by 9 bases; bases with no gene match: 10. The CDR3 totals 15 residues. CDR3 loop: CASYAGQGATGELFF. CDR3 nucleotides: TGTGCCAGCTACGCCGGACAGGGTGCCACCGGGGAGCTGTTTTTT.

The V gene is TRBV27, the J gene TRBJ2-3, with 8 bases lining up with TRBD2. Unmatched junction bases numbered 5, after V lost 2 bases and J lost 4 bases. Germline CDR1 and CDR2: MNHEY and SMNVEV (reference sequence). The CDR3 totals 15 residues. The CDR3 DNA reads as TGTGCCAGCAGTTTAAATCCCGGGGGGGCAGATACGCAGTATTTT. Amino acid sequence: CASSLNPGGADTQYF.

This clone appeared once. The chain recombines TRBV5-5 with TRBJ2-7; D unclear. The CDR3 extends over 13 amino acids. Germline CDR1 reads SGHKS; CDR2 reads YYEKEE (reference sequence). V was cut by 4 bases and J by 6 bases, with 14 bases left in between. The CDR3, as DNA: TGTGCCAGCAGCCCCAACTCTGTTCGCGAGCAGTACTTC. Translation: CASSPNSVREQYF.

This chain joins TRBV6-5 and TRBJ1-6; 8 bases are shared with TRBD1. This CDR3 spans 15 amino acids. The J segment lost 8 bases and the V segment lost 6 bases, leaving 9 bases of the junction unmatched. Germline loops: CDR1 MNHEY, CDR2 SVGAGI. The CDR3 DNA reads TGTGCCAGCAGACAACAGGGGGATTTATATTCACCCCTCCACTTT. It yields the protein CASRQQGDLYSPLHF.

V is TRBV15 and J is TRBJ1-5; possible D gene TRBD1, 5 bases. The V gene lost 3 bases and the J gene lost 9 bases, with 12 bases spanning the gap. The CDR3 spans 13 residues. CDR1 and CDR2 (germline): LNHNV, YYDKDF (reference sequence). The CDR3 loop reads CATSSVYDRPQHF. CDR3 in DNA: TGTGCCACCAGCAGTGTTTACGACAGGCCCCAGCATTTT. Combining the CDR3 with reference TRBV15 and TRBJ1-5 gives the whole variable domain DAMVIQNPRYQVTQFGKPVTLSCSQTLNHNVMYWYQQKSSQAPKLLFHYYDKDFNNEADTPDNFQSRRPNTSFCFLDIRSPGLGDTAMYLCATSSVYDRPQHFGDGTRLSIL.

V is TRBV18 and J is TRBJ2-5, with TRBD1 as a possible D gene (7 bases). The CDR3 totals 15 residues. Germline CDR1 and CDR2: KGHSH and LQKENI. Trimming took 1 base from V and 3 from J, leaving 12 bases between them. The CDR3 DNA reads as TGTGCCAGCTCACCACTGCCAGGGGGGAAAGAGACCCAGTACTTC. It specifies CASSPLPGGKETQYF.

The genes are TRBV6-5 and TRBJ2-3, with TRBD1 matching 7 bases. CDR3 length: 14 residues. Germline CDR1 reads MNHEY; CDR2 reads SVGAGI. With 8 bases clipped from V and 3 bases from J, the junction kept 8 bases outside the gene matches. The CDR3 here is CASRRQGSTDTQYF. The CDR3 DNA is TGTGCCAGCCGAAGACAGGGTTCGACAGATACGCAGTATTTT.

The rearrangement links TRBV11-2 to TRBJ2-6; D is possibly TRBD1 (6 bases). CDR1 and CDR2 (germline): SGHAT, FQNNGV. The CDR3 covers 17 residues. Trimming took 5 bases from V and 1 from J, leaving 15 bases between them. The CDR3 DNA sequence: TGTGCCAGCAGCGATACGACAGGCTCGTCTGGGGCCAACGTCCTGACTTTC. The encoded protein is CASSDTTGSSGANVLTF.

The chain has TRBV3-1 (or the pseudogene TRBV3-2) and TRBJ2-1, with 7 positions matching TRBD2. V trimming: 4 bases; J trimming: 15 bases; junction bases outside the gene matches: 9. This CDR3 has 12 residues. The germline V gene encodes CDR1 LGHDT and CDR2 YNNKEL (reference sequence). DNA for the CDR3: TGTGCCAGCAGCCCCTCTCCGGGACTACCGTTCTTC. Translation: CASSPSPGLPFF.